The clone carrying this T cell receptor (beta chain) was seen more than once but under ten times. Its target is not known. TCR beta libraries were prepared from cDNA with unique molecular identifiers. T cells numbering roughly 0.95 to 10 million gave rise to about 540,000 cDNA molecules. TCRdb called the PCR reads again in MiXCR, with one record for every CDR3 protein. The repertoire includes approximately 630,000 distinct CDR3 sequences, about 60% of them detected once, and around 11% sits in the top ten. The data originate from a study of post-analysis software for immune sequencing data. CDR3 length: 14 amino acids. CDR1 and CDR2 (germline): SGHVS, FNYEAQ. With 2 bases removed from V and 3 bases from J, the gap between germline ends came to 11 bases. Overall study findings and caveats: Relative to controls, patients had five TRBV segments at higher frequency, with TRBV5-6, TRBV5-1 and TRBV20-1 among these. Comparison with controls showed significantly lower normalized Chao1 diversity in multiple sclerosis patients.

The gene calls are TRBV7-6 and TRBJ2-7; tentative D call: TRBD2 (6 bases). The origin of this receptor is a girl aged 2-9 years with multiple sclerosis. Input material: blood. CDR3 sequence reads: CASSLSGTLYEQYF. CDR3 bases: TGTGCCAGCAGCTTAAGTGGGACTCTCTACGAGCAGTACTTC.